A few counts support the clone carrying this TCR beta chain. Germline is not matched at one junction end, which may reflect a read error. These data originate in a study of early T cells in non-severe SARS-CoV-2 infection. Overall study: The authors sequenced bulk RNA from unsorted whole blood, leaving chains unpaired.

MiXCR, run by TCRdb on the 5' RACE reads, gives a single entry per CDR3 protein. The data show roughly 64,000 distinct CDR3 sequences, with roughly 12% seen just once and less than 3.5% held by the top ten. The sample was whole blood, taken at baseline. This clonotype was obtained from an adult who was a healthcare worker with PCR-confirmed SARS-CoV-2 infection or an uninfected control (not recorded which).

This CDR3 is CASSLAPTPTNEQFF. CDR3 sequence (DNA): TGTGCTAGCAGCTTAGCGCCGACGCCTACCAATGAGCAGTTCTTC. The genes are TRBV7-7 and TRBJ2-1; maybe TRBD2 (5 bases). Germline V gene data show CDR1 as SSHAT and CDR2 as FNYEAQ (reference sequence). This CDR3 contains 15 residues. Combining the CDR3 with reference TRBV7-7 and TRBJ2-1 gives the whole variable domain GAGVSQSPRYKVTKRGQDVTLRCDPISSHATLYWYQQALGQGPEFLTYFNYEAQPDKSGLPSDRFSAERPEGSISTLTIQRTEQRDSAMYRCASSLAPTPTNEQFFGPGTRLTVL.